The present T cell receptor (beta chain) was sequenced within a study of T cells in Graves' hyperthyroidism and ophthalmopathy. General study results and limits: Most expanded thyroid clonotypes above 0.001 also appeared in blood. A median around six months before onset, the model predicted ophthalmopathy.

Amplification targeted TCR beta CDR3 regions from RNA transcripts. In the first-round RT-PCR of the TCR CDR3, the HTBI primer set was used. From the multiplex PCR reads, TCRdb called clonotypes with MiXCR, one entry per CDR3 protein. The table includes 270,000 or so distinct CDR3 sequences, over 12% detected once. The count of this clonotype is one. Antigen: not known. The V end was cut by 3 bases, the J end by 1 base, with 15 bases between. This CDR3 region has 16 residues. Germline assignment: CDR1 SGHTA and CDR2 FQGNSA. Together with thyroid ultrasound, orbital computed tomography, serum thyroxine and TRAb, clinical symptoms were used for diagnoses. The sample of blood was obtained at first hyperthyroidism diagnosis (before any ophthalmopathy symptoms).

The chain recombines TRBV7-2 with TRBJ1-1; no reliable D call. Material: blood. The clonotype comes from a woman aged 45-65 years with Graves' hyperthyroidism that later progressed to Graves' ophthalmopathy. CDR3 loop: CASSFHPSPENTEAFF. CDR3 sequence (DNA): TGTGCCAGCAGCTTTCACCCCTCCCCAGAGAACACTGAAGCTTTCTTT.